This T cell receptor (beta chain) comes out of a study of cytomegalovirus exposure and HLA in healthy donors. On the study more broadly: HLA-typed donors were the source of approximately 88 million unique TCRs, which an early data release held. Study outcomes and limitations: Later on, an analysis found that several of the most significant clusters appeared to be linked to common viral pathogens, which included parvovirus B19.

In this sample, this clone turned up once. Its specificity is not known. 60 Vbeta and 13 Jbeta primers were used in PCR. Clones were sequenced by immunoSEQ multiplex PCR, and TCRdb holds only the in-frame ones, with some missing. The sample shows 160,000 or so clones, roughly four fifths of them seen only once. Germline V lookup: CDR1 SQVTM, CDR2 ANQGSEA. The CDR3 contains 12 residues. The germline V and J ends were trimmed by 7 bases and 8 bases, with 17 bases remaining between them. The sample comprised PBMCs. The rearrangement joins TRBV29-1 to TRBJ1-2, with a possible D match to TRBD1 (6 bases). The source is a man aged 45-65 years in good health and CMV-seropositive. Written as DNA, the CDR3 is TGCAGCGCTAAAGGTCAGGGGTTCGGCTACACCTTC. Amino acid sequence: CSAKGQGFGYTF.